This entry lists 9 T cell receptor beta chains sequenced from one sample in a study of blood T cell repertoires in COVID-19. The table came from immunoSEQ multiplex PCR; TCRdb's copy has only in-frame clones and leaves some out. The sample contains about 59,000 clones, about nine tenths of which appear only once. The source material was peripheral blood. The source is a man older than 75 with acute or convalescent COVID-19.

The rearrangement joins TRBV5-5 to TRBJ1-1, with D perhaps matching TRBD1 (5 bases). The V end lost 4 bases, the J end lost 4 bases, and 23 bases lay between the germline ends. CDR3 length: 17 residues. Looked up from germline, CDR1 is SGHKS and CDR2 is YYEKEE (reference sequence). The CDR3 bases are TGTGCCAGCAGCACCGGGACCTCTTCCGGGAGGCGCACTGAAGCTTTCTTT. It codes for CASSTGTSSGRRTEAFF.

The chain couples TRBV24-1 to TRBJ2-1, with D maybe TRBD1 (6 bases). Germline V gene lookup returns CDR1 KGHDR and CDR2 SFDVKD. The CDR3 is 16 amino acids. V lost 4 bases and J 8 bases, leaving 20 bases between the germline ends. For the CDR3, the DNA is TGTGCCACCAGTGACCAGAGGACAGCCAGGCTCGATGAGCAGTTCTTC. This gives the protein CATSDQRTARLDEQFF.

The V gene is TRBV7-9, the J gene TRBJ2-7, with 9 nucleotides matching TRBD1. Germline-derived CDR1 and CDR2 are SEHNR and FQNEAQ (reference sequence). Trimming removed 2 bases from V and 1 base from J; junction bases left unmatched: 6. This CDR3 comprises 16 residues. This CDR3 reads CASSLIRTGVSYEQYF. The CDR3 DNA reads TGTGCCAGCAGCTTAATCAGGACAGGGGTATCCTACGAGCAGTACTTC.

V usage is TRBV5-1 and J usage is TRBJ1-1; 9 bases align to TRBD1. The CDR3 is made up of 13 amino acids. The germline V gene has CDR1 SGHRS and CDR2 YFSETQ. Trimming at V came to 3 bases and at J to 8 bases, leaving 5 bases not matched to a gene. The CDR3 loop is CASSSGQGQEAFF. CDR3 in DNA: TGCGCCAGCAGCTCCGGACAGGGGCAAGAAGCTTTCTTT.

The J gene is TRBJ2-5, the V gene TRBV29-1, with TRBD1 identical over 8 bases. In germline, CDR1 is SQVTM, CDR2 ANQGSEA. CDR3 size: 13 residues. V trimming: 5 bases; J trimming: 1 base; junction bases outside the gene matches: 3. The CDR3 reads CSVRQGSQETQYF. The CDR3 DNA sequence: TGCAGCGTTCGACAGGGGTCCCAAGAGACCCAGTACTTC.

The chain combines TRBV5-1 with TRBJ2-2, with 7 bases lining up with TRBD1. V shed 0 bases and J 2 bases; nucleotides not matched to a gene: 7. The CDR3 contains 17 residues. Germline V gene data show CDR1 as SGHRS and CDR2 as YFSETQ. As DNA, the CDR3 is TGCGCCAGCAGCTTGGGTCCCGACAGGGCCAACACCGGGGAGCTGTTTTTT. Translated, it gives CASSLGPDRANTGELFF.

The table lists this clone with a count of one. The V and J genes are TRBV19 and TRBJ1-4, with 7 bases lining up with TRBD1. CDR1 and CDR2 from the germline V gene are LNHDA and SQIVND (reference sequence). The junction had 13 bases not matched to a gene; V was cut back by 7 bases and J by 8 bases. This CDR3 is 15 amino acids long. The CDR3 region is CASILRTGEGEKLFF. CDR3 in DNA: TGTGCCAGTATCTTACGAACAGGGGAAGGAGAAAAACTGTTTTTT.

The rearrangement joins TRBV24-1 to TRBJ2-3; 8 bases line up with TRBD2. The CDR3 covers 20 residues. Per germline, CDR1 KGHDR and CDR2 SFDVKD. Losses at the gene ends were 7 bases for V and 0 bases for J; bases not matched to a gene: 20. The CDR3 is CATSAMLAGGQGISTDTQYF. The CDR3 nucleotides read TGTGCCACCAGCGCTATGTTGGCGGGGGGTCAAGGAATTAGCACAGATACGCAGTATTTT.

The chain is built from TRBV3-1 (or the pseudogene TRBV3-2) and TRBJ2-2, with D possibly TRBD1 on 6 matching bases. CDR1 LGHDT and CDR2 YNNKEL come from the germline V gene (reference sequence). The CDR3 covers 15 residues. With 4 bases removed from V and 0 bases from J, the gap between germline ends came to 9 bases. The CDR3 DNA reads as TGTGCCAGCAGCCCCGCAGGGGCGAACACCGGGGAGCTGTTTTTT. Translation gives CASSPAGANTGELFF.